The 24 T cell receptor beta chains in this list originate from one sample, sequenced in a study of cytomegalovirus exposure and HLA in healthy donors (dated by TCRdb to between 2016 and 2019). The protocol used for the library was the immunoSEQ multiplex PCR assay. A mixture of 60 forward primers for TCR Vbeta segments and 13 reverse primers for TCR Jbeta segments was used in the multiplex PCR. The immuneACCESS repertoire file appears here via TCRdb, limited to in-frame rearrangements. These files lack a portion of the clones; in checked studies, under half of the deficit traces to unresolved V genes, and the cause of the others is not known. The sample data list 90,000 to 120,000 clones, and 65% to 85% of these were observed just once. Roughly 2.3% of the sample comes from the top ten. Sequencing was carried out using PBMCs. The receptors were sampled from a man between 18 and 35 years old in good health and CMV-seronegative.

The V and J genes are TRBV7-9 and TRBJ2-5; TRBD1 might be the D (6 bases). The end of the DNA is better explained by TRBJ2-7, so the J call may be wrong. This CDR3 has 14 amino acids. The germline CDR1 and CDR2 sequences are SEHNR and FQNEAQ (reference sequence). The CDR3 nucleotides are TGTGCCAGCAGCTTAGGGCAGGGGATGGACGAGCAGTACTTC. It encodes CASSLGQGMDEQYF.

The chain links TRBV6-1 to TRBJ1-1, with a weak D call TRBD1 (6 bases). Germline-derived CDR1 and CDR2 are MNHNS and SASEGT. The CDR3 spans 13 residues. Between the trimmed V and J ends, which lost 3 bases and 11 bases, there was a span of 16 bases. CDR3 region: CASSDGQNGVAFF. Written as DNA, the CDR3 is TGTGCCAGCAGTGACGGACAGAATGGTGTGGCTTTCTTT.

CDR3: CASSGSPLARTGELFF. For the CDR3, the DNA is TGTGCCAGTAGTGGCAGTCCACTAGCGCGGACCGGGGAGCTGTTTTTT. The chain has TRBV19 and TRBJ2-2, with 7 bases matching TRBD2. V trimming: 5 bases; J trimming: 5 bases; junction bases outside the gene matches: 11. Per the germline V gene, CDR1 is LNHDA and CDR2 is SQIVND (reference sequence). CDR3 size: 16 residues.

Only one count was recorded for this clone. The chain links TRBV6-4 to TRBJ2-3; D possibly corresponds to TRBD1 (6 bases). This CDR3 spans 14 amino acids. Germline assignment: CDR1 MRHNA and CDR2 SNTAGT. Trimming removed 5 bases from V and 5 bases from J, with 14 bases in between. CDR3 protein: CASSSTDRIDTQYF. The CDR3 DNA is TGTGCCAGCAGTTCAACTGACAGGATAGATACGCAGTATTTT.

This clone came up once. The chain recombines TRBV23-1 with TRBJ1-6; D unresolved. TRBV23-1 is labeled an ORF, and its function is uncertain. The CDR3 extends over 11 amino acids. Trimming shortened V by 1 base and J by 14 bases, and 6 bases separated the two germline ends. CDR3 nucleotide sequence: TGCGCCAGCAGTCAATACTATTCCCTCCACTTT. Translation gives CASSQYYSLHF.

This clone was seen more than once but under ten times. This chain joins TRBV6-5 and TRBJ1-1, with TRBD1 matching over 8 bases. The germline CDR1 and CDR2 sequences are MNHEY and SVGAGI. V was pared by 4 bases and J by 4 bases, with 8 bases of the junction left unmatched. The CDR3 totals 15 residues. For the CDR3, the DNA is TGTGCCAGCAGTTTGGGCGACAGGGGCTCCACTGAAGCTTTCTTT. Translation gives CASSLGDRGSTEAFF.

This sequence joins TRBV5-4 and TRBJ2-3; the D gene is possibly TRBD2 (5 bases). V lost 4 bases and J lost 0, with 9 bases in between. Looked up from germline, CDR1 is SGHNT and CDR2 is YYREEE (reference sequence). This CDR3 comprises 14 residues. CDR3 nucleotide sequence: TGTGCCAGCAGCCAGCGGTCTAGCACAGATACGCAGTATTTT. Protein product: CASSQRSSTDTQYF.

This chain uses TRBV7-8 with TRBJ1-6; no reliable D call. The CDR3 runs to 15 residues. V lost 5 bases to trimming and J lost 7 bases, with 15 bases between them. Germline V gives CDR1 SGHVS, CDR2 FQNEAQ. The CDR3 DNA reads as TGTGCCAGCAGCCACACCGGGAGACGAAATTCACCCCTCCACTTT. This codes for CASSHTGRRNSPLHF.

The chain has TRBV2 and TRBJ1-5; D gene uncertain. This CDR3 is 13 amino acids long. The germline V and J ends were trimmed by 4 bases and 2 bases, with 6 bases remaining between them. Germline V gene lookup returns CDR1 SNHLY and CDR2 FYNNEI. In DNA, the CDR3 is TGTGCCAGCAGTGTTCGGGGCAATCAGCCCCAGCATTTT. Protein: CASSVRGNQPQHF.

This clone showed up just a few times. This chain links TRBV6-6 with TRBJ2-2, with D possibly TRBD1 on 5 matching bases. The germline gives CDR1 MNHNY, CDR2 SVGAGI (reference sequence). There are 13 residues in the CDR3. V lost 6 bases and J lost 4, with 9 bases in between. The CDR3 nucleotides are TGTGCCAGCAGCAGGGCCCCCACCGGGGAGCTGTTTTTT. It codes for CASSRAPTGELFF.

The CDR3 loop is CASSDYSRLFF. In DNA, the CDR3 is TGTGCCAGCAGTGATTACAGTCGACTGTTTTTT. The chain recombines TRBV6-1 with TRBJ1-4; D is undetermined. The V end was cut by 3 bases, the J end by 13 bases, with 9 bases between. The germline gives CDR1 MNHNS, CDR2 SASEGT. CDR3 size: 11 residues.

The CDR3 reads CASSAIQGASTEAFF. In DNA form, the CDR3 reads TGTGCCAGTAGTGCCATACAGGGGGCAAGTACTGAAGCTTTCTTT. J is TRBJ1-1 and V is TRBV19, with 9 bases identical to TRBD1. Per the germline V gene, CDR1 is LNHDA and CDR2 is SQIVND (reference sequence). V shed 5 bases and J 5 bases; nucleotides not matched to a gene: 9. The CDR3 spans 15 residues.

The chain couples TRBV23-1 to TRBJ2-7, with 12 bases aligning to TRBD1. TRBV23-1 qualifies as an ORF whose function is uncertain. The CDR3 has 19 residues. After removal of 4 bases from V and 0 bases from J, the junction contained 13 bases not matched to a gene. CDR3 sequence (DNA): TGCGCCAGCAGTCCGATCCCGGGACAGGGGGCTTCCCCCTCCTACGAGCAGTACTTC. The encoded protein is CASSPIPGQGASPSYEQYF.

The V and J genes are TRBV14 and TRBJ2-7; TRBD2 might be the D (6 bases). CDR1 and CDR2 from the germline V gene are SGHDN and FVKESK. This CDR3 region has 15 residues. Trimming pared 2 bases from V and 4 bases from J, leaving 15 bases between. The DNA of the CDR3 is TGTGCCAGCAGCCAATTACCGGGACTTCAGTACGAGCAGTACTTC. Encoded protein: CASSQLPGLQYEQYF.

V is TRBV9 and J is TRBJ2-3, with 11 bases that match TRBD2. V lost 0 bases, J lost 9 bases, and 15 bases stayed unmatched. The CDR3 runs to 18 residues. The germline V gene encodes CDR1 SGDLS and CDR2 YYNGEE. The CDR3 spells CASSVEVGSGGAGGTQYF. The CDR3 DNA follows: TGTGCCAGCAGCGTAGAGGTGGGTAGCGGGGGGGCCGGTGGAACGCAGTATTTT.

The gene calls are TRBV4-2 and TRBJ2-2; tentatively, D is TRBD2 (7 bases). Germline values: CDR1 LGHNA, CDR2 YNFKEQ. Deletions cut 1 base from V and 6 bases from J, with 15 bases between. This CDR3 has 16 residues. CDR3 amino acids: CASSQVTGGNAGELFF. The CDR3 nucleotides are TGTGCCAGCAGCCAAGTCACGGGGGGCAACGCCGGGGAGCTGTTTTTT.

This sequence joins TRBV19 and TRBJ1-3; no clear D. This CDR3 region has 13 residues. CDR1 is LNHDA, CDR2 SQIVND, per germline (reference sequence). Trimming shortened V by 5 bases and J by 0 bases, and 5 bases separated the two germline ends. CDR3 sequence: CASSWLSGNTIYF. The DNA for the CDR3 is TGTGCCAGTAGTTGGCTCTCTGGAAACACCATATATTTT.

The chain couples TRBV5-1 to TRBJ2-2; D is unresolved. Germline CDR1 reads SGHRS; CDR2 reads YFSETQ. CDR3 length: 14 residues. The V and J ends lost 0 bases and 7 bases respectively, with 10 bases between them. The CDR3 region has the DNA TGCGCCAGCAGCTTGGGTACAGACATCGGGGAGCTGTTTTTT. Translation: CASSLGTDIGELFF.

The rearrangement uses TRBV9 and TRBJ2-2; the D gene is possibly TRBD2 (7 bases). The CDR3 totals 16 residues. The germline V gene encodes CDR1 SGDLS and CDR2 YYNGEE. V gave up 2 bases and J gave up 1 base, with 12 bases separating them. The CDR3 protein is CASSVGGGLNTGELFF. The DNA for the CDR3 is TGTGCCAGCAGCGTTGGGGGGGGCCTGAACACCGGGGAGCTGTTTTTT.

This rearrangement joins TRBV25-1 to TRBJ1-4, with D possibly being TRBD1 (6 bases). CDR1 is MGHDK, CDR2 SYGVNS, per germline. The germline V and J ends were trimmed by 2 bases and 0 bases, with 13 bases remaining between them. The CDR3 is made up of 17 amino acids. The CDR3 region has the DNA TGTGCCAGCAGTGAAGTCGGGACAACTGCAACTAATGAAAAACTGTTTTTT. Encoded protein: CASSEVGTTATNEKLFF.

The chain is built from TRBV6-5 and TRBJ1-2; 9 bases line up with TRBD1. Germline V gene sequence: CDR1 MNHEY, CDR2 SVGAGI. Trimming at V came to 6 bases and at J to 3 bases, leaving 8 bases not matched to a gene. There are 15 residues in the CDR3. The CDR3 sequence: CASRDRGMTDYGYTF. In DNA form, the CDR3 reads TGTGCCAGCAGGGACAGGGGTATGACGGACTATGGCTACACCTTC.

The J gene is TRBJ2-3, the V gene TRBV9, with TRBD1 as a possible D gene (7 bases). The CDR3 covers 15 residues. Germline assignment: CDR1 SGDLS and CDR2 YYNGEE. Trimming took off 4 bases at V and 3 bases at J, with 15 bases between the two ends. CDR3 protein: CASSTPGGSTDTQYF. The CDR3 region has the DNA TGTGCCAGCAGCACCCCAGGGGGGAGTACAGATACGCAGTATTTT.

Note on this clone: One end of the junction is discordant with germline, which a read error may explain. CDR3 DNA: TGTTCCAGCAGCTCCTCGTCCCGGGACACCGGGGAGCTGTTTTTT. This codes for CSSSSSSRDTGELFF. J is TRBJ2-2 and V is TRBV7-9, with D uncertain. CDR1 and CDR2 from the germline V gene are SEHNR and FQNEAQ (reference sequence). The CDR3 consists of 15 residues.

The chain employs TRBV4-3 and TRBJ1-1; a possible D gene is TRBD1 (5 bases). Trimming removed 4 bases from V and 7 bases from J, with 19 bases in between. Germline V gene lookup returns CDR1 LGHNA and CDR2 YSLEER. There are 15 residues in the CDR3. The CDR3 sequence: CASSLGRVGRGEAFF. In nucleotides, the CDR3 is TGCGCCAGCAGCCTCGGAAGGGTGGGGAGGGGTGAAGCTTTCTTT.